This passage covers 29 T cell receptor beta chains from one sample sequenced in a study of cytomegalovirus exposure and HLA in healthy donors. The repertoire was sequenced with immunoSEQ multiplex PCR; TCRdb's copy has only in-frame clones and lacks some. This sample has roughly 150,000 clones, with more than 75% found just once. Sequencing was done on a sample of PBMCs. These receptor sequences come from a man aged 18 to 30 in good health and CMV-seronegative.

The V and J genes are TRBV28 and TRBJ1-1; D call uncertain. CDR1 and CDR2 from the germline V gene are MDHEN and SYDVKM. V was shortened by 0 bases and J by 0 bases, with 5 bases between the two germline ends. CDR3 length: 14 amino acids. CDR3 residues: CASSLWAVNTEAFF. The DNA of the CDR3 is TGTGCCAGCAGTTTATGGGCGGTGAACACTGAAGCTTTCTTT.

The chain employs TRBV29-1 and TRBJ2-3, with TRBD1 matching over 12 bases. CDR3 length equals 15 residues. V lost 4 bases to trimming and J lost 1 base; unmatched junction nucleotides: 3. Per germline, CDR1 SQVTM and CDR2 ANQGSEA. The CDR3 DNA reads TGCAGCGTTGGCCGGGACAGGGGGCGCACAGATACGCAGTATTTT. It specifies CSVGRDRGRTDTQYF.

The table lists this clone with a count of one. The J gene is TRBJ1-2, the V gene TRBV19, with D maybe TRBD1 (6 bases). CDR3 length: 16 amino acids. Trimming cost V 9 bases and J 1 base, with 21 bases left between them. Germline V gives CDR1 LNHDA, CDR2 SQIVND (reference sequence). The CDR3 reads CASLLLGTQDNYGYTF. The CDR3 nucleotides read TGTGCCAGCCTGTTGTTGGGGACACAGGATAACTATGGCTACACCTTC.

The J gene is TRBJ2-4, the V gene TRBV7-2; D might be TRBD2 (6 bases). The germline V gene encodes CDR1 SGHTA and CDR2 FQGNSA. The germline V and J ends were trimmed by 4 bases and 2 bases, with 15 bases remaining between them. The CDR3 is made up of 16 amino acids. The CDR3 spells CASSYSGLTTKNIQYF. The CDR3 DNA sequence: TGTGCCAGCAGCTATAGCGGACTTACGACCAAAAACATTCAGTACTTC. Filled out from reference TRBV7-2 and TRBJ2-4, the complete variable domain reads GAGVSQSPSNKVTEKGKDVELRCDPISGHTALYWYRQSLGQGLEFLIYFQGNSAPDKSGLPSDRFSAERTGGSVSTLTIQRTQQEDSAVYLCASSYSGLTTKNIQYFGAGTRLSVL.

This chain connects TRBV2 to TRBJ2-7, with a weak D call TRBD1 (5 bases). V was pared by 6 bases and J by 2 bases, with 20 bases between. The CDR3 has 16 residues. Germline V lookup: CDR1 SNHLY, CDR2 FYNNEI. The CDR3 DNA follows: TGTGCCAGCAGCCCCGGGCGTGAGCAGGGAACCTACGAGCAGTACGTC. Its translation: CASSPGREQGTYEQYV.

The J gene is TRBJ1-5, the V gene TRBV11-2; D is possibly TRBD1 (6 bases). V was clipped by 5 bases and J by 4 bases, with 9 bases between them. From germline, CDR1 is SGHAT and CDR2 FQNNGV. The CDR3 sequence is 13 residues long. CDR3 loop: CASSPGQNQPQHF. CDR3 nucleotide sequence: TGTGCCAGCAGCCCCGGACAGAATCAGCCCCAGCATTTT.

The V gene is TRBV5-6, the J gene TRBJ1-2; D is ambiguous. The germline V gene has CDR1 SGHDT and CDR2 YYEEEE. Deletions cut 1 base from V and 0 bases from J, with 4 bases between. The CDR3 is 13 amino acids. CDR3 in amino acids: CASSLPTNYGYTF. The CDR3 DNA reads as TGTGCCAGCAGCTTGCCCACTAACTATGGCTACACCTTC.

This clone appeared once. The V and J genes are TRBV27 and TRBJ1-3, with 10 bases identical to TRBD1. CDR1 and CDR2 from the germline V gene are MNHEY and SMNVEV (reference sequence). V was pared by 5 bases and J by 0 bases, with 13 bases of the junction left unmatched. The CDR3 runs to 19 residues. CDR3 in DNA: TGTGCCAGCAGTCCCGCCGGGACAGGGGCCTTGAGCTCTGGAAACACCATATATTTT. Translated: CASSPAGTGALSSGNTIYF.

The V gene is TRBV5-1, the J gene TRBJ2-3, with D maybe TRBD1 (5 bases). This CDR3 region has 15 residues. Germline CDR1 SGHRS, CDR2 YFSETQ. V was cut by 0 bases and J by 1 base, with 9 bases left in between. CDR3 region: CASSLGGRGTDTQYF. The CDR3 nucleotides read TGCGCCAGCAGCTTGGGGGGCCGGGGCACAGATACGCAGTATTTT.

The gene calls are TRBV6-1 and TRBJ2-7, with 12 bases lining up with TRBD2. This CDR3 spans 20 amino acids. Germline V lookup: CDR1 MNHNS, CDR2 SASEGT. V lost 2 bases, J lost 5 bases, and 19 bases stayed unmatched. The CDR3 DNA reads TGTGCCAGCAGTGAAATCCCCGTACTAGCGGGAGGAGGATCGTGGGACGAGCAGTACTTC. Protein product: CASSEIPVLAGGGSWDEQYF.

The chain is built from TRBV27 and TRBJ2-3; TRBD2 might be the D (6 bases). The CDR3 has 15 amino acids. The ends were cut back, 3 bases at V and 2 bases at J, with 12 bases in the middle. Germline CDR1 reads MNHEY; CDR2 reads SMNVEV (reference sequence). In DNA form, the CDR3 reads TGTGCCAGCAGTTTTCAGGGACTGCTCACAGATACGCAGTATTTT. Translated, it gives CASSFQGLLTDTQYF.

The chain links TRBV6-5 to TRBJ1-3; D is possibly TRBD1 (6 bases). Germline V lookup: CDR1 MNHEY, CDR2 SVGAGI. CDR3 length: 14 amino acids. With 4 bases removed from V and 1 base from J, the gap between germline ends came to 8 bases. The CDR3 is CASSLQGSGNTIYF. Here the CDR3 DNA reads TGTGCCAGCAGTTTACAGGGATCTGGAAACACCATATATTTT.

The chain is built from TRBV15 and TRBJ1-1; a possible D gene is TRBD1 (6 bases). The V and J ends lost 1 base and 0 bases respectively, with 15 bases between them. The CDR3 has 17 residues. Germline CDR1 is LNHNV and CDR2 is YYDKDF (reference sequence). CDR3 protein: CATSRGRQGSLNTEAFF. For the CDR3, the DNA is TGTGCCACCAGCAGAGGTCGGCAGGGGTCTCTGAACACTGAAGCTTTCTTT.

V is TRBV15 and J is TRBJ2-7, with TRBD1 identical over 7 bases. The CDR3 has 17 residues. With V trimmed by 1 base and J by 0 bases, 9 bases remained unmatched. The germline gives CDR1 LNHNV, CDR2 YYDKDF (reference sequence). The CDR3, as DNA: TGTGCCACCAGCAGAGGGGACACAGGGACAGTCTCCTACGAGCAGTACTTC. It codes for CATSRGDTGTVSYEQYF.

This clone came up many times. In the same sample, other DNA sequences code for this CDR3. This chain uses TRBV10-3 with TRBJ1-5; possibly TRBD1 for D (6 bases). The CDR3 loop spans 16 amino acids. V shed 3 bases and J shed 0 bases, with 12 bases lying between them. Germline lookup yields CDR1 ENHRY and CDR2 SYGVKD. CDR3 DNA: TGTGCCATCAGTGAATCACAGGGAGATAGCAATCAGCCCCAGCATTTT. Translated, it gives CAISESQGDSNQPQHF.

The rearrangement joins TRBV30 to TRBJ1-1, with D maybe TRBD1 (6 bases). CDR3 length: 12 amino acids. Trimming pared 5 bases from V and 6 bases from J, leaving 13 bases between. Per the germline V gene, CDR1 is GTSNPN and CDR2 is SVGIG (reference sequence). The CDR3: CAWCLGASEAFF. The CDR3 coding sequence is TGTGCCTGGTGCCTGGGGGCGTCTGAAGCTTTCTTT.

This chain joins TRBV5-1 and TRBJ2-7; maybe TRBD1 (6 bases). Germline CDR1 SGHRS, CDR2 YFSETQ. The CDR3 sequence is 16 residues long. V lost 1 base, J lost 0 bases, and 14 bases lay in between. CDR3 bases: TGCGCCAGCAGCTTGCCGAGGGACACCAACTCCTACGAGCAGTACTTC. It codes for CASSLPRDTNSYEQYF.

The chain combines TRBV5-1 with TRBJ2-3, with a weak D call TRBD2 (6 bases). Germline loops: CDR1 SGHRS, CDR2 YFSETQ. V lost 6 bases to trimming and J lost 6 bases, with 23 bases between them. There are 16 residues in the CDR3. The CDR3 region is CASKKAPPGAGDTQYF. CDR3 in DNA: TGCGCCAGCAAAAAAGCCCCACCGGGAGCCGGGGATACGCAGTATTTT.

In this sample, this clone turned up once. The genes are TRBV29-1 and TRBJ2-7; D possibly corresponds to TRBD2 (6 bases). Deletions cut 2 bases from V and 2 bases from J, with 10 bases between. Per the germline V gene, CDR1 is SQVTM and CDR2 is ANQGSEA. The CDR3 is 13 residues long. The CDR3 is CSVESGYAYEQYF. In nucleotides, the CDR3 is TGCAGCGTTGAAAGCGGGTACGCCTACGAGCAGTACTTC.

V is TRBV4-2 and J is TRBJ2-3, with D tentatively TRBD2 (5 bases). This CDR3 region has 16 residues. Germline CDR1 reads LGHNA; CDR2 reads YNFKEQ. V was shortened by 4 bases and J by 4 bases, with 18 bases between the two germline ends. CDR3 nucleotide sequence: TGTGCCAGCAGCCCTGCGGGCGCCTTTGGGGCAGATACGCAGTATTTT. As protein: CASSPAGAFGADTQYF.

The chain couples TRBV19 to TRBJ2-1; D is ambiguous. V was shortened by 3 bases and J by 3 bases, with 6 bases between the two germline ends. The CDR3 contains 13 residues. From germline, CDR1 is LNHDA and CDR2 SQIVND (reference sequence). CDR3: CASSMLSYNEQFF. The CDR3 nucleotides read TGTGCCAGTAGTATGCTCAGCTACAATGAGCAGTTCTTC.

The rearrangement uses TRBV6-1 and TRBJ1-6; D is unclear. Trimming removed 8 bases from V and 0 bases from J, with 5 bases in between. This CDR3 has 13 amino acids. Germline assignment: CDR1 MNHNS and CDR2 SASEGT. This CDR3 is CASGRSYNSPLHF. DNA of the CDR3: TGTGCCAGCGGGCGCTCCTATAATTCACCCCTCCACTTT.

The CDR3 region has the DNA TGTGCCAGCCGGGGTCCCGGGTGGGAGGGCTACACCTTC. Translating gives CASRGPGWEGYTF. The chain is built from TRBV2 and TRBJ1-2; D remains ambiguous. The V and J ends lost 8 bases and 8 bases respectively, with 18 bases between them. This CDR3 is 13 amino acids long. From germline, CDR1 is SNHLY and CDR2 FYNNEI.

The chain employs TRBV9 and TRBJ1-3; 7 nucleotides agree with TRBD1. The trim removed 1 base at V and 1 base at J, leaving 14 bases unmatched. The CDR3 is 19 residues long. The germline V gene encodes CDR1 SGDLS and CDR2 YYNGEE. CDR3 DNA: TGTGCCAGCAGCGTATACTTCGAGGGGGCGCTTAGTTCTGGAAACACCATATATTTT. Translated: CASSVYFEGALSSGNTIYF.

The chain joins TRBV27 to TRBJ2-7; TRBD2 aligns across 7 bases. This CDR3 spans 16 amino acids. Per germline, CDR1 MNHEY and CDR2 SMNVEV (reference sequence). Unmatched junction bases numbered 9, after V lost 0 bases and J lost 4 bases. CDR3 DNA: TGTGCCAGCAGTTTATCGATCCTAGCGGAGGGGTACGAGCAGTACTTC. Protein: CASSLSILAEGYEQYF.

The chain couples TRBV4-1 to TRBJ1-5; 9 bases fit TRBD1. Germline V CDR1 and CDR2: MGHRA, YSYEKL. This CDR3 is 15 amino acids long. With V trimmed by 3 bases and J by 4 bases, 4 bases remained unmatched. CDR3 DNA: TGCGCCAGCAGCCACGGGGACAGGGAAAATCAGCCCCAGCATTTT. Translated: CASSHGDRENQPQHF.

This clone showed up just once. This chain links TRBV28 with TRBJ1-5; D is unclear. Trimming cost V 4 bases and J 2 bases, with 12 bases left between them. The CDR3 totals 15 residues. Germline lookup yields CDR1 MDHEN and CDR2 SYDVKM. CDR3 DNA: TGTGCCAGCAGTTCCCAGTCCGGAGGCAATCAGCCCCAGCATTTT. Encoded protein: CASSSQSGGNQPQHF. Variable domain in full (rest from reference TRBV28 and TRBJ1-5): DVKVTQSSRYLVKRTGEKVFLECVQDMDHENMFWYRQDPGLGLRLIYFSYDVKMKEKGDIPEGYSVSREKKERFSLILESASTNQTSMYLCASSSQSGGNQPQHFGDGTRLSIL.

The V and J genes are TRBV5-1 and TRBJ1-6; D is uncertain. V was trimmed by 0 bases and J by 12 bases, leaving 7 bases between them. This CDR3 is 12 amino acids long. The germline gives CDR1 SGHRS, CDR2 YFSETQ. The CDR3 nucleotides are TGCGCCAGCAGCTTGGGCGGAGAACCCCTCCACTTT. It translates to CASSLGGEPLHF.

The chain joins TRBV28 to TRBJ1-5; D may be TRBD1 (6 bases). V lost 6 bases to trimming and J lost 5 bases, with 11 bases between them. The CDR3 totals 13 residues. Germline CDR1 and CDR2: MDHEN and SYDVKM. The CDR3 DNA is TGTGCCAGCAGGGGACAAGACTATCAGCCCCAGCATTTT. It translates to CASRGQDYQPQHF.